A selection of T cell receptor beta chains follows, all from one sample in a study of breast tumors, draining lymph nodes, adjacent tissues. A single record per CDR3 protein comes from TCRdb applying MiXCR to the multiplex PCR reads. The table records 130,000 or so distinct CDR3 sequences, approximately 20% of them present only once. Specimen: axillary lymph node tissue. The origin of the receptors is a female donor with breast cancer. Some clones in this sample may be carry-over from other donors' samples. The CDR3 runs from the conserved cysteine through the conserved F or W.

V	J	CDR3
TRBV3-1	TRBJ1-6	CASSQGQDYNSPLHF
TRBV30	TRBJ1-2	CAWKGTGENGYTF
TRBV12-3/TRBV12-4	TRBJ2-7	CASSLLRGGVSYEQYF
TRBV20-1	TRBJ2-7	CSARDLSLYEQYF
TRBV18	TRBJ1-2	CASSPDGNYGYTF
TRBV20-1	TRBJ1-3	CSATQGTGNTIYF
TRBV12-3/TRBV12-4	TRBJ2-1	CASSLGWTRGNEQFF
TRBV4-2	TRBJ2-5	CASSQGARETQYF
TRBV11-1	TRBJ2-5	CASSIDRGRQETQYF
TRBV25-1	TRBJ2-1	CASSDPEGYNEQFF
TRBV28	TRBJ2-7	CASTGDNRYEQYF
TRBV2	TRBJ2-2	CASSRTGTRAGELFF
TRBV20-1	TRBJ2-1	CSARDSSSYNEQFF
TRBV27	TRBJ2-5	CASTFWEETQYF
TRBV30	TRBJ2-6	CAWRGGSGANVLTF
TRBV29-1	TRBJ2-7	CSVTLGSSYEQYF
TRBV14	TRBJ2-2	CASSQVRVDTGELFF
TRBV3-1	TRBJ2-7	CASSQAAGVGEQYF
TRBV13	TRBJ2-2	CASSFPRLAGNTGELFF
TRBV20-1	TRBJ2-3	CSARDVSGRGIGSTQYF
TRBV7-8	TRBJ2-1	CASSSRTSGIYNEQFF
TRBV11-2	TRBJ2-3	CASSLKAQRCTDTQYF
TRBV19	TRBJ2-3	CASGGSWTDTQYF
TRBV19	TRBJ2-2	CASSTSRTSGRTGELFF
TRBV30	TRBJ2-1	CAWTPASGIYNEQFF
TRBV11-2	TRBJ2-3	CASSSRTSARTDTQYF
TRBV3-1	TRBJ2-2	CASSHRTSGNTGELFF
TRBV6-1	TRBJ2-7	CASNGGREQYF
TRBV3-1	TRBJ2-3	CASSIDSGRADTQYF
TRBV19	TRBJ2-7	CASSRGYGQYF
TRBV30	TRBJ2-2	CAWSWMAGELFF
TRBV14	TRBJ1-2	CASSQDEFGGERGYTF
TRBV20-1	TRBJ2-7	CSARGTGISYEQYF
TRBV5-1	TRBJ2-1	CASSWDSPAEQFF
TRBV29-1	TRBJ1-3	CSAQQGAAGNTIYF
TRBV9	TRBJ2-3	CASRGTDTQYF
TRBV11-2	TRBJ2-2	CASSLVGRLATNTGELFF
TRBV5-1	TRBJ2-3	CASSLSTSGRADTQYF
TRBV20-1	TRBJ2-3	CSASPLAGARTDTQYF
TRBV27	TRBJ1-2	CASSSVLSYGYTF
TRBV4-2	TRBJ2-7	CASSQANSPPYF
TRBV4-1	TRBJ2-7	CASSPVGVAREQYF
TRBV19	TRBJ2-1	CASMKTSGSYSEQFF
TRBV28	TRBJ1-2	CASSLRGIDRAKMAF
TRBV7-9	TRBJ2-5	CASSGTGGGRETQYF
TRBV6-2/TRBV6-3	TRBJ2-6	CASSYSKGTGANVLTF
TRBV19	TRBJ2-7	CACGSSYEQYF
TRBV13	TRBJ2-2	CASSLTGEVGELFF
TRBV9	TRBJ1-5	CASNPTGGWTEPQHF
TRBV6-1	TRBJ2-5	CASSDLAGGGETQYF
TRBV29-1	TRBJ2-7	CSVLRTSERSYEQYF
TRBV20-1	TRBJ1-2	CSAKTDPYGYTF
TRBV6-1	TRBJ2-2	CASSDPLGLSGSGELFF
TRBV7-2	TRBJ1-4	CASSLSFLGEKLFF
TRBV6-2/TRBV6-3	TRBJ2-3	CASVPGQGLLGTQYF
TRBV6-1	TRBJ2-3	CASSDRGADTQYF
TRBV6-1	TRBJ2-5	CASREGVTGQETQYF
TRBV20-1	TRBJ2-5	CSAREWDGQETQYF
TRBV20-1	TRBJ2-3	CSGSRTRTDTQYF